This T cell receptor (beta chain) was documented in a study of T cell changes during pregnancy in multiple sclerosis. The length of the CDR3 is 13 residues. V was pared by 1 base and J by 3 bases, with 6 bases between. Germline CDR1 is MDHEN and CDR2 is SYDVKM. Sequencing used immunoSEQ multiplex PCR; TCRdb keeps in-frame clones, though not all of them. The table lists tens of thousands of clones, over 75% of them singletons. The receptor was isolated from a female donor with multiple sclerosis, enrolled in a pregnancy study. The chain joins TRBV28 to TRBJ1-2; D not certain. Sample: peripheral blood, taken in the third trimester of pregnancy. The CDR3 loop reads CASSLSRYYGYTF. CDR3 coding DNA: TGTGCCAGCAGTTTATCACGGTACTATGGCTACACCTTC.